The source of this T cell receptor (beta chain) is a study of molecular identifiers for immune sequencing clone quantification. Study-level information: In replicates, the authors split RNA from approximately 20,000 or 100,000 naive CD8 cells five ways and sequenced four. Broader study findings: Clonotypes surpassing 20 RNA copies contained over 98% of effector molecules, versus under 1% in naive cells.

Libraries of naive CD8 T cells were made from roughly 18,000 to 920,000 sorted cells. They used 10%, 30% or 50% RNA. In regard to this clonotype: Antigen unknown. Relative to the germline gene, one junction end is altered; a read error may explain this.

Methods described previously, with TCR primers listed, were used for bulk TCR libraries. TCRdb re-called the PCR reads through MiXCR, storing one row per CDR3 protein. Of about 510,000 distinct CDR3 sequences listed, about a quarter are singletons. Looked up from germline, CDR1 is LGHNA and CDR2 is YNFKEQ. This CDR3 spans 15 amino acids. This sequence joins TRBV4-2 and TRBJ2-2; possible D gene TRBD2, 5 bases. The material sequenced was naive CD8+ T cells from blood, with Jurkat cell RNA spiked in. The sample's subset: FACS-sorted CD8+CD4-CCR7+CD45RA+ naive T cells. The TCR was taken from a human donor in good health. Some libraries in this study had Jurkat cell RNA spiked in. The CDR3 coding sequence is TGTGCCAGCAGCCAAGAGTACACAGACACCGGGGAGCTGTGTTTT. It encodes CASSQEYTDTGELCF.